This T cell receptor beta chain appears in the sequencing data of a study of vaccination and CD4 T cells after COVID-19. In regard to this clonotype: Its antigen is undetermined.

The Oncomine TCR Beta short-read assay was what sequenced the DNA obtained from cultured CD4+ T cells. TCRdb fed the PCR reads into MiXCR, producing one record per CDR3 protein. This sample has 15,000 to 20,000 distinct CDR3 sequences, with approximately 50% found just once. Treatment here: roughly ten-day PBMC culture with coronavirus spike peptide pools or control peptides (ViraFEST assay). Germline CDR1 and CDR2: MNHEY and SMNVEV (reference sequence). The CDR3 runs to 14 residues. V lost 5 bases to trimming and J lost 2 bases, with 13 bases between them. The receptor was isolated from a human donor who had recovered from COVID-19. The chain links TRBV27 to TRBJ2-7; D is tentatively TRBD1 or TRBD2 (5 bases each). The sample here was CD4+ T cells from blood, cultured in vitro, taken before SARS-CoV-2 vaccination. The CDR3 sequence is CASSIYGTTYEQYF. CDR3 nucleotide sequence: TGTGCCAGCAGTATATATGGGACGACCTACGAGCAGTACTTC.